The 21 T cell receptor beta chains reported below all come from one sample, sequenced in a study of OX40 agonist ivuxolimab in advanced cancers. TCRdb keeps only in-frame clones here, not all; method: immunoSEQ multiplex PCR. This sample has roughly 68,000 clones, with 80% to 95% found just once. The sample consisted of CD4+ or CD8+ T cells sorted from blood, taken in a trial of the OX40 agonist ivuxolimab. The receptors here all came from an adult with an advanced solid tumor such as melanoma, head and neck, liver or kidney cancer.

The V and J genes are TRBV10-2 and TRBJ2-2, with 8 positions matching TRBD2. V lost 5 bases to trimming and J lost 5 bases; unmatched junction nucleotides: 4. Germline V gene lookup returns CDR1 WSHSY and CDR2 SAAADI. This CDR3 is 14 amino acids long. The CDR3 bases are TGCGCCAGCAGTTCGGGGGGGCAAACCGGGGAGCTGTTTTTT. Protein: CASSSGGQTGELFF.

V gene TRBV6-1 combines with J gene TRBJ1-1; D not resolved. The ends were cut back, 3 bases at V and 1 base at J, with 24 bases in the middle. Germline V CDR1 and CDR2: MNHNS, SASEGT. CDR3 size: 19 residues. The CDR3 region is CASSEPTEVSRVKNTEAFF. The CDR3 bases are TGTGCCAGCAGTGAGCCTACGGAAGTCTCCCGGGTAAAGAACACTGAAGCTTTCTTT.

This clone has more than one count but fewer than ten. The chain links TRBV30 to TRBJ1-1, with D perhaps TRBD1 (5 bases). V lost 2 bases and J lost 4, with 14 bases in between. This CDR3 is 14 amino acids long. Germline loops: CDR1 GTSNPN, CDR2 SVGIG (reference sequence). The CDR3 is CAWSTGGESTEAFF. DNA for the CDR3: TGTGCCTGGAGTACAGGTGGCGAAAGCACTGAAGCTTTCTTT.

The V call is TRBV19, the J call TRBJ1-5; 10 bases match TRBD1. The CDR3 contains 17 residues. With V trimmed by 10 bases and J by 6 bases, 18 bases remained unmatched. Germline V gene lookup returns CDR1 LNHDA and CDR2 SQIVND (reference sequence). CDR3 in DNA: TGTGCCACCAGTCCCCTCAACGACAGGGGGCTTTTTCAGCCCCAGCATTTT. This gives the protein CATSPLNDRGLFQPQHF. The entire variable domain, with the rest obtained from reference TRBV19 and TRBJ1-5, is as follows: DGGITQSPKYLFRKEGQNVTLSCEQNLNHDAMYWYRQDPGQGLRLIYYSQIVNDFQKGDIAEGYSVSREKKESFPLTVTSAQKNPTAFYLCATSPLNDRGLFQPQHFGDGTRLSIL.

This clone was observed a single time. The rearrangement links TRBV6-5 to TRBJ1-1; 7 bases align to TRBD1. Unmatched junction bases numbered 5, after V lost 0 bases and J lost 1 base. The CDR3 length is 16 residues. CDR1 is MNHEY and CDR2 is SVGAGI in the germline V gene. CDR3 sequence: CASSYSPDRQNTEAFF. CDR3 bases: TGTGCCAGCAGTTACTCCCCGGACAGGCAGAACACTGAAGCTTTCTTT.

The rearrangement joins TRBV5-1 to TRBJ2-7, with D possibly being TRBD1 or TRBD2 (5 bases each). Germline V lookup: CDR1 SGHRS, CDR2 YFSETQ. Trimming left V 0 bases short and J 6 bases short, with 13 bases between. The CDR3 runs to 14 residues. CDR3 nucleotide sequence: TGCGCCAGCAGCTTGGTCCAGGGAAGCGGCGAGCAGTACTTC. Protein sequence: CASSLVQGSGEQYF.

The V call is TRBV5-1, the J call TRBJ1-4, with 11 bases lining up with TRBD1. This CDR3 has 15 amino acids. The V segment lost 5 bases and the J segment 8 bases; nucleotides outside the gene matches: 8. Germline CDR1 is SGHRS and CDR2 is YFSETQ. In DNA form, the CDR3 reads TGCGCCAGCAGTCCCGGGACAGGGGGACGGGAAAAACTGTTTTTT. It is translated as CASSPGTGGREKLFF.

This clone was counted once. This chain connects TRBV11-3 to TRBJ2-5; possibly TRBD2 for D (6 bases). CDR3 length equals 13 residues. Trimming took 4 bases from V and 5 from J, leaving 11 bases between them. Germline values: CDR1 SGHNT, CDR2 YENEEA. CDR3 DNA: TGTGCCAGCAGCTCCCGAGGAGGGGAGACCCAGTACTTC. Translating gives CASSSRGGETQYF.

The chain links TRBV10-1 to TRBJ2-1; 13 bases agree with TRBD2. This CDR3 has 14 residues. The J segment lost 14 bases and the V segment lost 5 bases, leaving 9 bases of the junction unmatched. Germline V gene sequence: CDR1 WNHNN, CDR2 SYGVQD (reference sequence). CDR3 residues: CASSRGLAGAVEFF. Here the CDR3 DNA reads TGCGCCAGCAGTCGTGGACTAGCGGGGGCCGTGGAGTTCTTC.

This clone appeared a few times. The CDR3 coding sequence is TGTGCCAGCTCCCCGGACAGATCGGACTATGGCTACACCTTC. Its translation: CASSPDRSDYGYTF. This chain joins TRBV2 and TRBJ1-2; a weak D match, TRBD1 (6 bases). The germline V and J ends were trimmed by 8 bases and 3 bases, with 16 bases remaining between them. Germline V CDR1 and CDR2: SNHLY, FYNNEI. This CDR3 is 14 amino acids long.

In this sample, this clone turned up a few times. Other nucleotide sequences in the sample specify the same CDR3. The chain links TRBV30 to TRBJ1-1; TRBD1 matches at 10 bases. CDR1 is GTSNPN and CDR2 is SVGIG in the germline V gene (reference sequence). There are 13 residues in the CDR3. The trim removed 2 bases at V and 4 bases at J, leaving 1 base unmatched. CDR3 loop: CAWSRQGATEAFF. The CDR3 coding sequence is TGTGCCTGGAGTCGACAGGGGGCCACTGAAGCTTTCTTT.

V usage is TRBV5-4 and J usage is TRBJ1-2; TRBD1 matches at 7 bases. V shed 5 bases, J shed 8 bases, and the junction held 24 bases outside the gene matches. CDR3 length: 18 amino acids. Germline values: CDR1 SGHNT, CDR2 YYREEE (reference sequence). The DNA for the CDR3 is TGTGCCAGCAGTCTCATCCCGGGACAGCTAGGGTCCTCAAGAGGCTACACCTTC. Translation gives CASSLIPGQLGSSRGYTF.

The chain couples TRBV18 to TRBJ2-7, with 7 bases identical to TRBD1. CDR3 length: 16 residues. J was trimmed by 4 bases and V by 3 bases; bases with no gene match: 12. Germline CDR1 is KGHSH and CDR2 is LQKENI. For the CDR3, the DNA is TGTGCCAGCTCACCGAGGGGACAGCCCCAAGGGTACGAGCAGTACTTC. This encodes CASSPRGQPQGYEQYF.

This clone has only one observation. CDR3 sequence reads: CASSLKKVARGYNEQFF. The DNA of the CDR3 is TGTGCCAGCAGTTTAAAAAAGGTGGCTAGGGGGTACAATGAGCAGTTCTTC. V and J are TRBV27 and TRBJ2-1; D may be TRBD1 (6 bases). Germline V gives CDR1 MNHEY, CDR2 SMNVEV (reference sequence). The ends were cut back, 2 bases at V and 4 bases at J, with 18 bases in the middle. CDR3 length: 17 residues.

This sequence joins TRBV11-2 and TRBJ1-2, with a tentative D call TRBD1 (6 bases). This CDR3 spans 13 amino acids. The germline V gene encodes CDR1 SGHAT and CDR2 FQNNGV. V lost 6 bases and J lost 3, with 11 bases in between. The chain's CDR3 is CASRGQVDYGYTF. The CDR3 nucleotides read TGTGCCAGCAGGGGACAAGTCGACTATGGCTACACCTTC.

The chain combines TRBV19 with TRBJ2-7; 14 bases line up with TRBD2. CDR1 and CDR2 (germline): LNHDA, SQIVND (reference sequence). There are 17 residues in the CDR3. V trimming: 4 bases; J trimming: 6 bases; junction bases outside the gene matches: 11. This CDR3 reads CASSKAIPGLAGVEQYF. The CDR3 DNA reads as TGTGCCAGTAGTAAAGCAATTCCGGGACTAGCGGGAGTCGAGCAGTACTTC.

The gene calls are TRBV7-8 and TRBJ1-5, with D possibly TRBD1 on 5 matching bases. The V gene lost 6 bases and the J gene lost 7 bases, with 19 bases spanning the gap. This CDR3 contains 15 residues. Germline CDR1 is SGHVS and CDR2 is FQNEAQ. CDR3 bases: TGTGCCAGCAGTCATCACCGGGGGGAGGAGCAGCCCCAGCATTTT. Residues: CASSHHRGEEQPQHF.

J is TRBJ2-3 and V is TRBV5-1, with 9 positions matching TRBD2. This CDR3 is 16 amino acids long. Germline V gene data show CDR1 as SGHRS and CDR2 as YFSETQ. V shed 3 bases, J shed 2 bases, and the junction held 7 bases outside the gene matches. Here the CDR3 reads CASSSSTSGVTDTQYF. The CDR3 region has the DNA TGCGCCAGCAGCTCTTCGACTAGCGGCGTCACAGATACGCAGTATTTT. The full variable domain, its missing parts supplied by reference TRBV5-1 and TRBJ2-3, is KAGVTQTPRYLIKTRGQQVTLSCSPISGHRSVSWYQQTPGQGLQFLFEYFSETQRNKGNFPGRFSGRQFSNSRSEMNVSTLELGDSALYLCASSSSTSGVTDTQYFGPGTRLTVL.

The V call is TRBV2, the J call TRBJ2-5; 7 nucleotides agree with TRBD1. The assigned J gene may be wrong: the sequence end matches TRBJ2-7 better. The length of the CDR3 is 15 residues. Germline CDR1 and CDR2: SNHLY and FYNNEI. The CDR3 reads CASSPLRDSFYEQYF. The CDR3 nucleotides are TGTGCCAGCAGTCCCCTCCGGGACAGCTTCTACGAGCAGTACTTC.

This clone was observed once. V and J are TRBV5-1 and TRBJ1-1; possibly TRBD1 for D (5 bases). Germline CDR1 SGHRS, CDR2 YFSETQ. Trimming left V 0 bases short and J 2 bases short, with 17 bases between. This CDR3 contains 17 residues. The CDR3 region is CASSLAGTTGGNTEAFF. In DNA form, the CDR3 reads TGCGCCAGCAGCTTGGCCGGGACGACGGGGGGAAACACTGAAGCTTTCTTT.

The chain recombines TRBV10-3 with TRBJ2-7; tentatively, D is TRBD1 (6 bases). Germline V gene lookup returns CDR1 ENHRY and CDR2 SYGVKD. The CDR3 spans 13 residues. V was cut by 6 bases and J by 6 bases, with 15 bases left in between. The CDR3 loop is CAISRPQGGEQYF. CDR3 nucleotide sequence: TGTGCCATCAGCCGACCACAGGGTGGCGAGCAGTACTTC.